This entry lists 6 T cell receptor beta chains sequenced from one sample in a study of T-cell memory formation after mild COVID-19. TCRdb reanalysed the 5' RACE reads using MiXCR and keeps one entry per CDR3 protein. Of a few hundred thousand distinct CDR3 sequences in the sample, about 15% were seen once. Source material: PBMCs or a T cell subset sorted from them (not recorded which). These TCRs come from a man aged 18-30 years who had mild COVID-19 (a few samples of this study predate the infection). Cell type and time point are not known.

This clonotype has only a few counts. The chain links TRBV18 to TRBJ2-3; D uncertain. V was clipped by 0 bases and J by 4 bases, with 11 bases between them. The germline V gene has CDR1 KGHSH and CDR2 LQKENI. The CDR3 spans 15 residues. CDR3 sequence: CASSPPERVADTQYF. CDR3 coding DNA: TGTGCCAGCTCACCACCGGAAAGGGTGGCAGATACGCAGTATTTT.

The chain couples TRBV5-1 to TRBJ2-5; D unclear. V shed 0 bases and J shed 10 bases, with 7 bases lying between them. Germline CDR1 is SGHRS and CDR2 is YFSETQ. The CDR3 has 11 residues. CDR3 nucleotide sequence: TGCGCCAGCAGCTTGGTAAAGAACCAGTACTTC. Translating it yields CASSLVKNQYF.

J is TRBJ1-6 and V is TRBV6-6; TRBD1 aligns across 9 bases. Germline CDR1 MNHNY, CDR2 SVGAGI (reference sequence). J gave up 3 bases and V 7 bases, and 4 bases lay outside the gene matches. The CDR3 runs 15 residues. The DNA for the CDR3 is TGTGCCAGCATGAACAGGGGGCTCTATAATTCACCCCTCCACTTT. Its protein product is CASMNRGLYNSPLHF.

The chain combines TRBV6-1 with TRBJ1-2; D unclear. This CDR3 spans 13 amino acids. CDR1 and CDR2 (germline): MNHNS, SASEGT. With 3 bases removed from V and 4 bases from J, the gap between germline ends came to 9 bases. The CDR3 region has the DNA TGTGCCAGCAGTGAGACCCCGACCTATGGCTACACCTTC. This translates into CASSETPTYGYTF.

The chain is built from TRBV5-4 and TRBJ1-2; D might be TRBD1 (5 bases). Per the germline V gene, CDR1 is SGHNT and CDR2 is YYREEE (reference sequence). The CDR3 is made up of 12 amino acids. Between the trimmed V and J ends, which lost 7 bases and 7 bases, there was a span of 14 bases. The CDR3 is CASEGLLGGYTF. The CDR3 DNA is TGTGCCAGCGAGGGACTCCTGGGTGGCTACACCTTC. The variable domain in full, with the rest retrieved from reference TRBV5-4 and TRBJ1-2, is ETGVTQSPTHLIKTRGQQVTLRCSSQSGHNTVSWYQQALGQGPQFIFQYYREEENGRGNFPPRFSGLQFPNYSSELNVNALELDDSALYLCASEGLLGGYTFGSGTRLTVV.

This sequence joins TRBV6-5 and TRBJ2-1; maybe TRBD1 (5 bases). The V end lost 2 bases, the J end lost 0 bases, and 11 bases lay between the germline ends. The germline V gene has CDR1 MNHEY and CDR2 SVGAGI. The CDR3 totals 16 residues. CDR3 in DNA: TGTGCCAGCAGTTACGCGGCAGGGCGCTCCTACAATGAGCAGTTCTTC. Its protein product is CASSYAAGRSYNEQFF.